These 32 T cell receptor beta chains were all obtained from the same sample, sequenced in a study of spatial heterogeneity in lung cancer. Study-wide results and caveats: The number of expanded tumor alpha and beta chains correlated with mutation number.

These receptors' targets are unknown. TCRdb used MiXCR to reprocess the 5' RACE reads, holding one entry per CDR3 protein. The table lists more than 3,000 distinct CDR3 sequences, nearly 5% of them singletons. Time point given: sample taken at primary tumor resection. The sequenced sample was lung tumor tissue, obtained at surgery. The receptors come from a female donor with early-stage non-small cell lung cancer.

This clonotype was counted ten times or more. The genes are TRBV5-1 and TRBJ2-4; TRBD1 matches 8 bases. Germline loops: CDR1 SGHRS, CDR2 YFSETQ. The junction had 9 bases not matched to a gene; V was cut back by 0 bases and J by 7 bases. The CDR3 loop spans 16 amino acids. Here the CDR3 DNA reads TGCGCCAGCAGCTTGGTATCAGGGGGCGCGCGGAACATTCAGTACTTC. Protein: CASSLVSGGARNIQYF. Full variable domain (remainder filled in from reference TRBV5-1 and TRBJ2-4): KAGVTQTPRYLIKTRGQQVTLSCSPISGHRSVSWYQQTPGQGLQFLFEYFSETQRNKGNFPGRFSGRQFSNSRSEMNVSTLELGDSALYLCASSLVSGGARNIQYFGAGTRLSVL.

The chain is built from TRBV20-1 and TRBJ2-5; tentatively, D is TRBD1 or TRBD2 (6 bases each). V was trimmed by 5 bases and J by 8 bases, leaving 21 bases between them. The CDR3 runs to 14 residues. Germline-derived CDR1 and CDR2 are DFQATT and SNEGSKA (reference sequence). The CDR3 nucleotides are TGCAGTGCTGACCCCAAGGGGGGAGCGCGCACCCAGTACTTC. Protein product: CSADPKGGARTQYF.

This clonotype was recorded many times. This sequence joins TRBV28 and TRBJ2-1, with D perhaps matching TRBD2 (6 bases). Germline loops: CDR1 MDHEN, CDR2 SYDVKM. The V end lost 6 bases, the J end lost 5 bases, and 14 bases lay between the germline ends. CDR3 length: 14 residues. The CDR3 region has the DNA TGTGCCAGCAGCCTCTCGGGAGCCCACAATGAGCAGTTCTTC. It codes for CASSLSGAHNEQFF.

This clonotype is labeled large. The rearrangement links TRBV18 to TRBJ2-7; weak D call: TRBD1 (6 bases). The V end lost 3 bases, the J end lost 3 bases, and 9 bases lay between the germline ends. The germline V gene has CDR1 KGHSH and CDR2 LQKENI. This CDR3 has 13 residues. The CDR3 sequence: CASSPDSNYEQYF. CDR3 DNA: TGTGCCAGCTCACCGGACAGCAACTACGAGCAGTACTTC.

By share of the sample, this clonotype is medium-sized. J is TRBJ1-2 and V is TRBV6-6; D remains unclear. V was clipped by 6 bases and J by 2 bases, with 10 bases between them. The germline gives CDR1 MNHNY, CDR2 SVGAGI (reference sequence). The CDR3 extends over 13 amino acids. DNA for the CDR3: TGTGCCAGCAGCTTCGGGAGGAACTATGGCTACACCTTC. Its translation is CASSFGRNYGYTF.

This clonotype was counted at least ten times. The CDR3 loop reads CASSLGERGDTQYF. The CDR3 bases are TGTGCCAGCAGCTTGGGCGAGCGGGGGGATACGCAGTATTTT. The gene calls are TRBV5-4 and TRBJ2-3, with 8 bases aligning to TRBD2. Per germline, CDR1 SGHNT and CDR2 YYREEE (reference sequence). The V gene end was trimmed by 0 bases and the J gene end by 6 bases; junction bases not matched to a gene: 3. The CDR3 extends over 14 amino acids.

This clonotype is labeled as medium-sized. This chain connects TRBV6-1 to TRBJ1-5, with D perhaps TRBD1 (5 bases). Trimming took 8 bases from V and 7 from J, leaving 21 bases between them. Germline lookup yields CDR1 MNHNS and CDR2 SASEGT. This CDR3 is 15 amino acids long. As DNA, the CDR3 is TGTGCCAGCGAATGGGGCGGGGGGTTTTTGCAGCCCCAGCATTTT. It encodes CASEWGGGFLQPQHF.

This clonotype qualifies as medium-sized. The V call is TRBV7-9, the J call TRBJ2-2, with unresolved D. The V end lost 5 bases, the J end lost 0 bases, and 7 bases lay between the germline ends. This CDR3 is 14 amino acids long. CDR1 and CDR2 from the germline V gene are SEHNR and FQNEAQ (reference sequence). The CDR3 bases are TGTGCCAGCAGCACTCCCACGAACACCGGGGAGCTGTTTTTT. Its protein product is CASSTPTNTGELFF.

Ten or more counts support this clonotype. The chain carries TRBV21-1 and TRBJ2-1; TRBD1, the table's D call, lacks a check against the DNA. TRBV21-1 is designated a pseudogene. This CDR3 is built from 15 residues. The CDR3 reads CASSKDRGHYNEQFF. The CDR3 DNA sequence: TGTGCCAGCAGCAAAGATAGGGGGCACTACAATGAGCAGTTCTTC.

This clonotype is classed as medium-sized (0.01 to 0.1%). The gene calls are TRBV5-4 and TRBJ2-3; no clear D. This CDR3 contains 13 residues. Between the trimmed V and J ends, which lost 1 base and 2 bases, there was a span of 5 bases. Germline V gene lookup returns CDR1 SGHNT and CDR2 YYREEE (reference sequence). The CDR3 here is CASSLPDTDTQYF. In nucleotides, the CDR3 is TGTGCCAGCAGCTTGCCAGACACAGATACGCAGTATTTT.

This clonotype was seen ten or more times. The gene calls are TRBV7-9 and TRBJ1-1, with TRBD1 identical over 9 bases. V shed 5 bases and J 1 base; nucleotides not matched to a gene: 8. Germline V CDR1 and CDR2: SEHNR, FQNEAQ (reference sequence). The CDR3 length is 16 residues. CDR3 nucleotides: TGTGCCAGCAGCGCACTCGACAGGGGGGCGAACACTGAAGCTTTCTTT. This encodes CASSALDRGANTEAFF.

This clonotype is classed as medium-sized. The genes are TRBV27 and TRBJ1-4; D is undetermined. This CDR3 region has 14 residues. Germline CDR1 MNHEY, CDR2 SMNVEV (reference sequence). V was trimmed by 5 bases and J by 0 bases, leaving 7 bases between them. CDR3 sequence: CASSGVATNEKLFF. For the CDR3, the DNA is TGTGCCAGCAGTGGGGTTGCAACTAATGAAAAACTGTTTTTT.

The chain combines TRBV6-5 with TRBJ2-1; TRBD2 agrees at 8 bases. The CDR3 runs 17 residues. Germline V CDR1 and CDR2: MNHEY, SVGAGI. V was clipped by 5 bases and J by 7 bases; unmatched bases: 16. CDR3 sequence reads: CASSPPRASGGGNEQFF. The CDR3 region has the DNA TGTGCCAGCAGTCCCCCCCGGGCGAGCGGGGGAGGGAATGAGCAGTTCTTC.

This clonotype is classed as medium-sized (0.01 to 0.1%). This chain joins TRBV7-2 and TRBJ2-4; 8 nucleotides align to TRBD2. The J segment lost 0 bases and the V segment lost 3 bases, leaving 10 bases of the junction unmatched. Germline V gene lookup returns CDR1 SGHTA and CDR2 FQGNSA. This CDR3 contains 18 residues. The CDR3 here is CASSFRGSGDLAKNIQYF. As DNA, the CDR3 is TGTGCCAGCAGCTTCCGGGGTAGCGGGGATTTAGCCAAAAACATTCAGTACTTC.

The sample holds many counts of this clonotype. The chain employs TRBV28 and TRBJ1-1; D remains ambiguous. CDR1 is MDHEN, CDR2 SYDVKM, per germline. V shed 2 bases and J shed 7 bases, with 14 bases lying between them. CDR3 length equals 14 residues. CDR3 region: CASSLRGLPFEAFF. For the CDR3, the DNA is TGTGCCAGCAGTTTACGCGGGTTACCCTTTGAAGCTTTCTTT. Drawing the rest from reference TRBV28 and TRBJ1-1, the complete variable domain is DVKVTQSSRYLVKRTGEKVFLECVQDMDHENMFWYRQDPGLGLRLIYFSYDVKMKEKGDIPEGYSVSREKKERFSLILESASTNQTSMYLCASSLRGLPFEAFFGQGTRLTVV.

Judged by abundance, this clonotype is large (0.1 to 1%). V is TRBV18 and J is TRBJ1-3, with D possibly being TRBD1 (5 bases). This CDR3 is 16 amino acids long. V shed 0 bases and J shed 0 bases, with 9 bases lying between them. The germline gives CDR1 KGHSH, CDR2 LQKENI. CDR3 DNA: TGTGCCAGCTCACCACCCGGGGGAAACTCTGGAAACACCATATATTTT. This sequence encodes CASSPPGGNSGNTIYF.

This clonotype has at least ten counts. V usage is TRBV2 and J usage is TRBJ2-1; D uncertain. The V end lost 7 bases, the J end lost 4 bases, and 11 bases lay between the germline ends. Germline V gene lookup returns CDR1 SNHLY and CDR2 FYNNEI. The CDR3 covers 13 residues. CDR3: CASNLPWYNEQFF. The CDR3 DNA reads as TGTGCCAGCAACCTGCCTTGGTACAATGAGCAGTTCTTC.

Sample share makes this clonotype medium-sized. This chain links TRBV7-2 with TRBJ2-3; 10 bases fit TRBD2. The CDR3 length is 16 residues. V was pared by 0 bases and J by 6 bases, with 6 bases of the junction left unmatched. Germline V gene lookup returns CDR1 SGHTA and CDR2 FQGNSA. The CDR3 is CASSLAGAGGPDTQYF. The CDR3 region has the DNA TGTGCCAGCAGCTTAGCGGGAGCGGGGGGGCCGGATACGCAGTATTTT.

This clonotype rates as medium-sized. The rearrangement joins TRBV3-1 to TRBJ2-2, with D perhaps matching TRBD1 (6 bases). Germline V gene sequence: CDR1 LGHDT, CDR2 YNNKEL (reference sequence). V was cut by 4 bases and J by 0 bases, with 15 bases left in between. There are 17 residues in the CDR3. The CDR3 nucleotides read TGTGCCAGCAGCCCCAGAGGAACAGGGACGAACACCGGGGAGCTGTTTTTT. It specifies CASSPRGTGTNTGELFF.

By its share, this clonotype is medium-sized. The chain employs TRBV30 and TRBJ1-2; D remains unclear. CDR3 length equals 14 residues. V dropped 5 bases and J dropped 4 bases, with 17 bases sitting between them. CDR1 is GTSNPN and CDR2 is SVGIG in the germline V gene (reference sequence). CDR3 region: CAWVGRSLGYGYTF. The CDR3 DNA reads as TGTGCCTGGGTCGGACGAAGTCTTGGCTATGGCTACACCTTC.

This clonotype came up many times. This chain links TRBV27 with TRBJ1-2; 9 positions match TRBD1. V trimming: 1 base; J trimming: 7 bases; junction bases outside the gene matches: 13. This CDR3 comprises 17 residues. Germline V gene data show CDR1 as MNHEY and CDR2 as SMNVEV (reference sequence). This CDR3 is CASSLLSELGQGSGYTF. In DNA, the CDR3 is TGTGCCAGCAGTTTATTATCGGAGTTGGGACAGGGCTCTGGCTACACCTTC.

The chain employs TRBV5-1 and TRBJ2-3, with 7 bases matching TRBD2. The CDR3 is made up of 14 amino acids. The germline CDR1 and CDR2 sequences are SGHRS and YFSETQ. The junction had 2 bases not matched to a gene; V was cut back by 4 bases and J by 0 bases. CDR3 nucleotides: TGCGCCAGCAGCGGAGCGGGGAGCACAGATACGCAGTATTTT. This translates into CASSGAGSTDTQYF.

At least ten counts were recorded for this clonotype. The genes are TRBV13 and TRBJ2-7; D gene uncertain. This CDR3 has 14 amino acids. CDR1 and CDR2 from the germline V gene are PRHDT and FYEKMQ (reference sequence). Trimming shortened V by 2 bases and J by 3 bases, and 11 bases separated the two germline ends. The CDR3 coding sequence is TGTGCCAGCAGCTTACGTTCAGGCGACTACGAGCAGTACTTC. It translates to CASSLRSGDYEQYF.

This chain joins TRBV12-3 or TRBV12-4 and TRBJ2-5, with a possible D match to TRBD2 (6 bases). The V end was cut by 10 bases, the J end by 10 bases, with 19 bases between. This CDR3 region has 12 residues. The DNA of the CDR3 is TGTGCCACCAGGAGGGGCATGACATACCAGTACTTC. Encoded protein: CATRRGMTYQYF.

In this sample, this clonotype is medium-sized. The genes are TRBV6-2 or TRBV6-3 and TRBJ2-7; D is ambiguous. Germline CDR1 and CDR2: MNHEY and SVGEGT. The V end was cut by 2 bases, the J end by 5 bases, with 13 bases between. This CDR3 contains 14 residues. CDR3 DNA sequence: TGTGCCAGCAGTTACGGCGTCAGTTGGGACGAGCAGTACTTC. This encodes CASSYGVSWDEQYF.

By share, this clonotype ranks as medium-sized. This chain uses TRBV20-1 with TRBJ2-2, with D perhaps TRBD2 (6 bases). Germline V gene sequence: CDR1 DFQATT, CDR2 SNEGSKA (reference sequence). The ends were cut back, 2 bases at V and 1 base at J, with 11 bases in the middle. The CDR3 loop spans 15 amino acids. CDR3 sequence: CSARLGTQNTGELFF. DNA of the CDR3: TGCAGTGCTAGACTCGGGACTCAGAACACCGGGGAGCTGTTTTTT.

This clonotype occurred many times. The chain has TRBV29-1 and TRBJ1-2; D is perhaps TRBD1 (6 bases). This CDR3 is 14 amino acids long. The germline V gene encodes CDR1 SQVTM and CDR2 ANQGSEA. The V and J ends lost 4 bases and 8 bases respectively, with 20 bases between them. In nucleotides, the CDR3 is TGCAGCGTTGCCCCACTCTCCGGGGGGGGCGGCTACACCTTC. Its protein is CSVAPLSGGGGYTF. Full variable domain (rest looked up from reference TRBV29-1 and TRBJ1-2): SAVISQKPSRDICQRGTSLTIQCQVDSQVTMMFWYRQQPGQSLTLIATANQGSEATYESGFVIDKFPISRPNLTFSTLTVSNMSPEDSSIYLCSVAPLSGGGGYTFGSGTRLTVV.

This clonotype is classed as medium-sized. The CDR3 loop is CASSLSGLHNEQFF. CDR3 nucleotides: TGTGCCAGCAGCTTAAGCGGACTCCACAATGAGCAGTTCTTC. The chain joins TRBV7-3 to TRBJ2-1; perhaps TRBD2 as D (5 bases). Germline CDR1 and CDR2: SGHTA and FQGTGA. The CDR3 runs to 14 residues. V lost 1 base and J lost 5, with 9 bases in between.

This clonotype rates as medium-sized. V and J are TRBV20-1 and TRBJ2-7, with D hard to call. This CDR3 has 13 residues. Germline V gene lookup returns CDR1 DFQATT and CDR2 SNEGSKA (reference sequence). V dropped 1 base and J dropped 2 bases, with 9 bases sitting between them. The CDR3: CSARGTVAYEQYF. The CDR3 DNA reads TGCAGTGCTAGAGGCACAGTGGCCTACGAGCAGTACTTC.

At least ten counts were recorded for this clonotype. V and J are TRBV14 and TRBJ1-1, with D tentatively TRBD1 (5 bases). Germline CDR1 SGHDN, CDR2 FVKESK. The CDR3 is made up of 16 amino acids. Trimming removed 0 bases from V and 0 bases from J, with 11 bases in between. In nucleotides, the CDR3 is TGTGCCAGCAGCCAAGATCATTACAGGATGAACACTGAAGCTTTCTTT. It encodes CASSQDHYRMNTEAFF.

This clonotype was seen a few times. The chain couples TRBV19 to TRBJ1-5, with D tentatively TRBD1 (6 bases). CDR1 is LNHDA and CDR2 is SQIVND in the germline V gene (reference sequence). CDR3 length: 17 residues. Trimming shortened V by 5 bases and J by 0 bases, and 17 bases separated the two germline ends. The CDR3 here is CASSPEQGRYSNQPQHF. The CDR3 DNA follows: TGTGCCAGTAGTCCCGAACAGGGACGTTATAGCAATCAGCCCCAGCATTTT.

By share, this clonotype counts as medium-sized (0.01 to 0.1%). V gene TRBV5-1 combines with J gene TRBJ2-1; D is perhaps TRBD1 (5 bases). The CDR3 consists of 13 residues. V lost 0 bases to trimming and J lost 7 bases, with 8 bases between them. CDR1 is SGHRS and CDR2 is YFSETQ in the germline V gene. In DNA, the CDR3 is TGCGCCAGCAGCTTGGCGACAGTGAATGAGCAGTTCTTC. Encoded protein: CASSLATVNEQFF.